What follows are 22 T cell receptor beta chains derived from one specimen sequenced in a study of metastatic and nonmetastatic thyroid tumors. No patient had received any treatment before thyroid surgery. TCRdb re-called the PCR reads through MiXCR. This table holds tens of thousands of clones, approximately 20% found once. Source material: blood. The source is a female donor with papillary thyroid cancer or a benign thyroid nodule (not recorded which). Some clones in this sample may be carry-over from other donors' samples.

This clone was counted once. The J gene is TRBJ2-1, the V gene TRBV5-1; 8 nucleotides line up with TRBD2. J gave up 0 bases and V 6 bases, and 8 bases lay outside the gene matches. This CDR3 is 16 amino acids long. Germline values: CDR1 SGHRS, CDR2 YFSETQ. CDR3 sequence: CASIPGSGISYNEQFF. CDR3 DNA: TGCGCCAGCATCCCTGGTAGCGGGATCTCCTACAATGAGCAGTTCTTC.

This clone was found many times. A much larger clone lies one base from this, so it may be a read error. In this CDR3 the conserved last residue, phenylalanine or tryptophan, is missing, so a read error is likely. The CDR3 coding sequence is TGCAGTGCTAGAGGTGGGGACGAGCAGTACCTC. Protein product: CSARGGDEQYL. The genes are TRBV20-1 and TRBJ2-7, with no clear D. The V and J ends lost 1 base and 5 bases respectively, with 6 bases between them. The CDR3 has 11 amino acids. Germline values: CDR1 DFQATT, CDR2 SNEGSKA (reference sequence).

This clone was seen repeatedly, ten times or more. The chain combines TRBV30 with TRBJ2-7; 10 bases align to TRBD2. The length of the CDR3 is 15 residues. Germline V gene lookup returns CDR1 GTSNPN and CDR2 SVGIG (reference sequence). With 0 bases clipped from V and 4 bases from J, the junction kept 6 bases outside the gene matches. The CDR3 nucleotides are TGTGCCTGGAGTGTAGCTAGCGGGAGTTTATACGAGCAGTACTTC. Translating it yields CAWSVASGSLYEQYF.

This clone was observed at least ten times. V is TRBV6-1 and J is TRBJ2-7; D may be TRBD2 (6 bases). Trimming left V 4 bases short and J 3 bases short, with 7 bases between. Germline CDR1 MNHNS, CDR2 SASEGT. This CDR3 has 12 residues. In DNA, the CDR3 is TGTGCCAGCAGTGGGGACTTCTACGAGCAGTACTTC. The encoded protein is CASSGDFYEQYF.

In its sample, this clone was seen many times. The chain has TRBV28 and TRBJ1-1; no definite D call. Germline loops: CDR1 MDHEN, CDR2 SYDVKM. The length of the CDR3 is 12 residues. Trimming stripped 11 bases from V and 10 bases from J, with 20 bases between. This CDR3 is CAVHRAPDGAFF. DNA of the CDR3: TGTGCCGTACACCGGGCCCCCGACGGAGCTTTCTTT.

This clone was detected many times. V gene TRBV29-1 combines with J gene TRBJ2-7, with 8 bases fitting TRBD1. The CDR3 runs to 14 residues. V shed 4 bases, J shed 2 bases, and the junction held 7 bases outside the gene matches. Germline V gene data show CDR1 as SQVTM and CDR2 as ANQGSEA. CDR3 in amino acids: CSVARTGSTYEQYF. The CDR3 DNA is TGCAGCGTTGCAAGGACAGGGTCCACCTACGAGCAGTACTTC.

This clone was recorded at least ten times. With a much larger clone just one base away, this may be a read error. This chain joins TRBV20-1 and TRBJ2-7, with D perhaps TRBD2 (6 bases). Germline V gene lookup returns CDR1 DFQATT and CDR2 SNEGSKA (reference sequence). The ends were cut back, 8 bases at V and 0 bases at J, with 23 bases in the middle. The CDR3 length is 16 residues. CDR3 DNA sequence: TGCAGTACCGACCTCACAGCGGGCCAAAGCTCCTACGAGCAGTACTTC. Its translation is CSTDLTAGQSSYEQYF.

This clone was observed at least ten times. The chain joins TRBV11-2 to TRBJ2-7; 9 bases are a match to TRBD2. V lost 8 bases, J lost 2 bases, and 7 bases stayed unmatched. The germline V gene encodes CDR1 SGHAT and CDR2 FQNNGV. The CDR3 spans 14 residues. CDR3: CASSWTSVPYEQYF. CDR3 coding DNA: TGTGCCAGCTCCTGGACTAGCGTTCCCTACGAGCAGTACTTC.

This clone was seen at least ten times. Here the CDR3 DNA reads TGCGCCAGCAGCTCAACAGGGTCCCTATACAATGAGCAGTTCTTC. This encodes CASSSTGSLYNEQFF. This chain uses TRBV5-1 with TRBJ2-1, with a tentative D call TRBD1 (6 bases). The length of the CDR3 is 15 residues. Germline V lookup: CDR1 SGHRS, CDR2 YFSETQ. V gave up 3 bases and J gave up 4 bases, with 14 bases separating them.

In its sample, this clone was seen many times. The CDR3 protein is CSGLADSYEQYF. CDR3 bases: TGCAGTGGACTAGCGGACTCTTACGAGCAGTACTTC. The chain employs TRBV20-1 and TRBJ2-7, with 9 bases fitting TRBD2. Trimming took 7 bases from V and 4 from J; bases not matched to a gene: 5. CDR3 length: 12 amino acids. The germline CDR1 and CDR2 sequences are DFQATT and SNEGSKA (reference sequence).

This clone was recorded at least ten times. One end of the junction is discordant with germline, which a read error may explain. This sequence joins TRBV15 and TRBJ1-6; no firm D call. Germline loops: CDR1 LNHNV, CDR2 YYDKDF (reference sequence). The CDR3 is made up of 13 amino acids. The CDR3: CATSRYSNSPLHF. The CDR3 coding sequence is TGTGCCACTAGCAGGTACTCAAATTCACCCCTCCACTTT. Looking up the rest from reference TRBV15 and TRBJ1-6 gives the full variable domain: DAMVIQNPRYQVTQFGKPVTLSCSQTLNHNVMYWYQQKSSQAPKLLFHYYDKDFNNEADTPDNFQSRRPNTSFCFLDIRSPGLGDTAMYLCATSRYSNSPLHFGNGTRLTVT.

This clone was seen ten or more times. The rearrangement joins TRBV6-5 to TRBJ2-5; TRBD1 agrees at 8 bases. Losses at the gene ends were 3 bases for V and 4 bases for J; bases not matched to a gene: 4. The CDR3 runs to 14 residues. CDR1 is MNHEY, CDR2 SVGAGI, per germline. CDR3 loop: CASSYGQGRETQYF. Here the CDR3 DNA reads TGTGCCAGCAGTTATGGACAGGGTCGAGAGACCCAGTACTTC.

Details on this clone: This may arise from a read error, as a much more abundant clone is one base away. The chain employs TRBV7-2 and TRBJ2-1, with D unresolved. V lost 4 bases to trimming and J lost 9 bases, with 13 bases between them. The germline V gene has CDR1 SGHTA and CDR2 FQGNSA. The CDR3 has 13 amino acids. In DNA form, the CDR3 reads TGTGCCAGCAGCTCATTGGACGGCCGTGAGCAGTTCTTC. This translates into CASSSLDGREQFF.

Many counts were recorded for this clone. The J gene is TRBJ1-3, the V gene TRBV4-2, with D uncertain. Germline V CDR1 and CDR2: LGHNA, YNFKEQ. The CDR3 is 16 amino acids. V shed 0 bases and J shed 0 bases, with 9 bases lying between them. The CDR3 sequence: CASSQEWRLSGNTIYF. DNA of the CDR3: TGTGCCAGCAGCCAAGAATGGAGACTCTCTGGAAACACCATATATTTT.

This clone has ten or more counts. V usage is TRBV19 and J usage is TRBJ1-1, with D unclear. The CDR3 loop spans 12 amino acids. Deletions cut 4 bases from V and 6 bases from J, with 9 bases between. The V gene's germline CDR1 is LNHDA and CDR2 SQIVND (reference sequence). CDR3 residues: CASSKVGAEAFF. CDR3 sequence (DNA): TGTGCCAGTAGTAAGGTGGGCGCTGAAGCTTTCTTT.

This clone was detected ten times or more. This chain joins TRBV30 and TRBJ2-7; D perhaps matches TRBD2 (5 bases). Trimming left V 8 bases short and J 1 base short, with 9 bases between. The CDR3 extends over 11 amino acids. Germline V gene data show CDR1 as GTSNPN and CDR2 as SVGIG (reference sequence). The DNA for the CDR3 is TGTGCCGCTGGACTTTCCTACGAGCAGTACTTC. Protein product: CAAGLSYEQYF. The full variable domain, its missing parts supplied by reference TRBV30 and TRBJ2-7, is SQTIHQWPATLVQPVGSPLSLECTVEGTSNPNLYWYRQAAGRGLQLLFYSVGIGQISSEVPQNLSASRPQDRQFILSSKKLLLSDSGFYLCAAGLSYEQYFGPGTRLTVT.

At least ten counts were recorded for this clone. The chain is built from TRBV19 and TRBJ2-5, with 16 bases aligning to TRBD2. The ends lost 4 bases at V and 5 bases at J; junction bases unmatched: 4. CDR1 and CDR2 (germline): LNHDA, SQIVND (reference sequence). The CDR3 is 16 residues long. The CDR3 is CASSRGLAGGGETQYF. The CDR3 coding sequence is TGTGCCAGTAGTAGGGGACTAGCGGGAGGGGGCGAGACCCAGTACTTC.

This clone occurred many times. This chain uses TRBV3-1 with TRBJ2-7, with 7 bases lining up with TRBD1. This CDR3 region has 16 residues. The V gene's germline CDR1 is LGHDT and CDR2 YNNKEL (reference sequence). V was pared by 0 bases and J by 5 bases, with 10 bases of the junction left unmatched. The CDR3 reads CASSQDHTGVPHEQYF. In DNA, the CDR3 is TGTGCCAGCAGCCAAGATCACACAGGGGTACCGCACGAGCAGTACTTC.

The CDR3 nucleotides read TGCAGTGCTACGGGACTAGCGAGGGTTGGTTCCGAGCAGTACTTC. This encodes CSATGLARVGSEQYF. The chain recombines TRBV20-1 with TRBJ2-7; TRBD2 matches 10 bases. After removal of 4 bases from V and 6 bases from J, the junction contained 12 bases not matched to a gene. The germline V gene encodes CDR1 DFQATT and CDR2 SNEGSKA (reference sequence). This CDR3 contains 15 residues.

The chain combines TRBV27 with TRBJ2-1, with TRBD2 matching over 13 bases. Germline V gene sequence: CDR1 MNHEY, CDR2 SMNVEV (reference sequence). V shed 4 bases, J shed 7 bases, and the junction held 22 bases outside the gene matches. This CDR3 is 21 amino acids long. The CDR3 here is CASSSTRQVGVGTSGENEQFF. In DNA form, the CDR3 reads TGTGCCAGCAGTTCAACTAGACAGGTGGGAGTGGGGACTAGCGGGGAGAATGAGCAGTTCTTC.

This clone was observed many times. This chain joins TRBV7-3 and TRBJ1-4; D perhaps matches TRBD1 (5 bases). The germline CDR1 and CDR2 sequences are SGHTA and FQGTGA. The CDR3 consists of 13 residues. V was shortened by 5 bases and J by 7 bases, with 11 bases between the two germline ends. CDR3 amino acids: CASSKGAGEKLFF. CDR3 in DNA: TGTGCCAGCAGCAAAGGGGCAGGTGAAAAACTGTTTTTT.

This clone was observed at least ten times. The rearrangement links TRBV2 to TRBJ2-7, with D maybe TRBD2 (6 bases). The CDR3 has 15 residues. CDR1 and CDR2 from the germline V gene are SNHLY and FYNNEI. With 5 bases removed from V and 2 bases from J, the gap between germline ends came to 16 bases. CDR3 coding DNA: TGTGCCAGCAGTCCCGGGGGTAGCCGGGCCTACGAGCAGTACTTC. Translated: CASSPGGSRAYEQYF.